This T cell receptor beta chain originates from a study of Ad26.COV2.S vaccination and SARS-CoV-2 variants. Study-wide context: In the study, Ad26.COV2.S was injected intramuscularly once, or twice 56 days apart.

The data were produced by immunoSEQ multiplex PCR, yet TCRdb's version contains in-frame clones alone and is incomplete. The table lists some 640,000 clones, around 89% of them singletons. Sample treatment: around 19 received Ad26.COV2.S at low or high dose, single or two shots; 5 received placebo; per-sample allocation not given. Samples came from day 63 after the first vaccine or placebo injection. Study-level findings and limits: Analyses that measured TCR breadth and depth may have underestimated total T cell responses. After vaccination, reports described spike-specific CD8+ and CD4+ T cell responses as showing substantial breadth. It was found that vaccine and placebo recipients had similar non-spike TCR breadth.

This CDR3 is built from 12 residues. Trimming left V 7 bases short and J 3 bases short, with 13 bases between. Germline V gives CDR1 GTSNPN, CDR2 SVGIG (reference sequence). Regarding this clone: Its matching antigen is unknown.

This receptor was obtained from a person aged 18-65 years who received the Ad26.COV2.S COVID-19 vaccine or a placebo. Source: peripheral blood, taken in a trial of Ad26.COV2.S vaccine versus placebo. The chain joins TRBV30 to TRBJ2-7, with D possibly TRBD2 on 5 matching bases. The chain's CDR3 is CAYAGINYEQYF. As DNA, the CDR3 is TGTGCCTATGCCGGGATCAACTACGAGCAGTACTTC.